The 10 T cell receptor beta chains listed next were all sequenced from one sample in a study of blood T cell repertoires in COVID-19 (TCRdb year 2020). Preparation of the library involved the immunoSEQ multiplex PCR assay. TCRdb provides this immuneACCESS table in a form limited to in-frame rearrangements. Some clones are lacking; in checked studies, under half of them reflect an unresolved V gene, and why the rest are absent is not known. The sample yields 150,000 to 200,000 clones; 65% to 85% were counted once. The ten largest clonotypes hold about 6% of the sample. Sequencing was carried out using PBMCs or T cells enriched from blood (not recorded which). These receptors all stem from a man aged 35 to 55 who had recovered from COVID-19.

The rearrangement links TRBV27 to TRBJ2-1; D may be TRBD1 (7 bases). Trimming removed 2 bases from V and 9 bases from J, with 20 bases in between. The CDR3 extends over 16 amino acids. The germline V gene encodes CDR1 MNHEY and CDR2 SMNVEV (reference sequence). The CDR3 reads CASSLRARGRLGEQFF. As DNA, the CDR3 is TGTGCCAGCAGTTTAAGGGCCAGGGGGAGGTTGGGTGAGCAGTTCTTC.

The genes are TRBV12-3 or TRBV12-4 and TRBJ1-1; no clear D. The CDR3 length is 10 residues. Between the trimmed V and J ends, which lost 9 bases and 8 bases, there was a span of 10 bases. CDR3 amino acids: CASRTVEAFF. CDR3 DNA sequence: TGTGCCAGTAGAACAGTAGAAGCTTTCTTT.

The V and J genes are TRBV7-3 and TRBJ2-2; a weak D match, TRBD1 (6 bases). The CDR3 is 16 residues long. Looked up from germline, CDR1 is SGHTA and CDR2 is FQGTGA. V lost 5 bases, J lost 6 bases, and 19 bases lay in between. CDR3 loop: CASSPEDSPQAGELFF. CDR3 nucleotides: TGTGCCAGCAGCCCCGAGGACAGTCCACAAGCCGGGGAGCTGTTTTTT.

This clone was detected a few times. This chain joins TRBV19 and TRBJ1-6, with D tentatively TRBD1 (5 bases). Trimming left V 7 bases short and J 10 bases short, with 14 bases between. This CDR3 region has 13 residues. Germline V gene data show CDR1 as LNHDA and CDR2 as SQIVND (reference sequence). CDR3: CASNGGERSPLHF. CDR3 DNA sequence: TGTGCCAGTAACGGGGGGGAGAGGTCACCCCTCCACTTT.

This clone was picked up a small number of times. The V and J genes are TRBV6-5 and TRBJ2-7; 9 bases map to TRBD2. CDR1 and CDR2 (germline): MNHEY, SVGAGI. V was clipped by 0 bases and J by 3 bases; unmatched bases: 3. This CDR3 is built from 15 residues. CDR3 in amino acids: CASSYSPRGGYEQYV. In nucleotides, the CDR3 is TGTGCCAGCAGTTACTCCCCGCGGGGGGGCTACGAGCAGTACGTC.

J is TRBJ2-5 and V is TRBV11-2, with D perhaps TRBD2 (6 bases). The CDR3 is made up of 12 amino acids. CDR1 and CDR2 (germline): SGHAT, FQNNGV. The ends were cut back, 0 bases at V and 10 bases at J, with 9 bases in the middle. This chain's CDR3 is CASSLEGGDQYF. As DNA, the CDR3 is TGTGCCAGCAGCTTAGAGGGCGGGGACCAGTACTTC.

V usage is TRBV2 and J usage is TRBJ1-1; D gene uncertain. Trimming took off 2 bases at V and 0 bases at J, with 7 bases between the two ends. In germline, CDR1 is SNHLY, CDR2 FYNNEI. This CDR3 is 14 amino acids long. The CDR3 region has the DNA TGTGCCAGCAGTGAACAGAGGCTGAACACTGAAGCTTTCTTT. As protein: CASSEQRLNTEAFF.

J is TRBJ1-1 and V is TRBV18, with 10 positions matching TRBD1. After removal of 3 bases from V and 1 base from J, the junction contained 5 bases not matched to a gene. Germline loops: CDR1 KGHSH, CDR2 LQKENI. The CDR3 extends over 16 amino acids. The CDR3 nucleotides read TGTGCCAGCTCACCTCAAAGGGACAGGGGGAACACTGAAGCTTTCTTT. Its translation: CASSPQRDRGNTEAFF. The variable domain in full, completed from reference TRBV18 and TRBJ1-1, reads NAGVMQNPRHLVRRRGQEARLRCSPMKGHSHVYWYRQLPEEGLKFMVYLQKENIIDESGMPKERFSAEFPKEGPSILRIQQVVRGDSAAYFCASSPQRDRGNTEAFFGQGTRLTVV.

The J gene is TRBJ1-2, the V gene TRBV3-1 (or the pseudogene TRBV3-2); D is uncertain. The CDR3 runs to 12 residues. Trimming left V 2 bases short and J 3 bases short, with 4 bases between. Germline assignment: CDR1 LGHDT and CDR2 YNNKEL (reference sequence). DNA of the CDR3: TGTGCCAGCAGCCAAAGCTACTATGGCTACACCTTC. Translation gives CASSQSYYGYTF.

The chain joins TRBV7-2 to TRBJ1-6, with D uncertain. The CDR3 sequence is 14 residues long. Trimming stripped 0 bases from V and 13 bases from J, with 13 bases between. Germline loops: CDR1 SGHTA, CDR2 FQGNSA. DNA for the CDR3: TGTGCCAGCAGCTTAGCGGGTGGAGGGCGTCCCCTCCACTTT. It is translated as CASSLAGGGRPLHF.